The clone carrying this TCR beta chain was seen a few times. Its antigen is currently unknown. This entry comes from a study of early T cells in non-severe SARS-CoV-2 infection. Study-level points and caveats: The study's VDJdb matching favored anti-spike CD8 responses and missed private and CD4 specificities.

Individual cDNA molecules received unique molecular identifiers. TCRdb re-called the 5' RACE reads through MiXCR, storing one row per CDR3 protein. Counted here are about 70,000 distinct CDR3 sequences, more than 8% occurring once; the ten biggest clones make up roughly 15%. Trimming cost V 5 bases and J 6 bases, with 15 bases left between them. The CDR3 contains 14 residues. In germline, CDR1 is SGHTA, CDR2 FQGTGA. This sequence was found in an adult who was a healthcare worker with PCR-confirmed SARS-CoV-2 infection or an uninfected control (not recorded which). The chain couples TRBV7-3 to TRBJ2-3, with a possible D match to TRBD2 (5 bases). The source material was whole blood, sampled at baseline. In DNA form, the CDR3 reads TGTGCCAGCAGCCGCGGGCCCCCGGCGGATACGCAGTATTTT. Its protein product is CASSRGPPADTQYF. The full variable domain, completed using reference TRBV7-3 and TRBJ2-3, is GAGVSQTPSNKVTEKGKYVELRCDPISGHTALYWYRQSLGQGPEFLIYFQGTGAADDSGLPNDRFFAVRPEGSVSTLKIQRTERGDSAVYLCASSRGPPADTQYFGPGTRLTVL.